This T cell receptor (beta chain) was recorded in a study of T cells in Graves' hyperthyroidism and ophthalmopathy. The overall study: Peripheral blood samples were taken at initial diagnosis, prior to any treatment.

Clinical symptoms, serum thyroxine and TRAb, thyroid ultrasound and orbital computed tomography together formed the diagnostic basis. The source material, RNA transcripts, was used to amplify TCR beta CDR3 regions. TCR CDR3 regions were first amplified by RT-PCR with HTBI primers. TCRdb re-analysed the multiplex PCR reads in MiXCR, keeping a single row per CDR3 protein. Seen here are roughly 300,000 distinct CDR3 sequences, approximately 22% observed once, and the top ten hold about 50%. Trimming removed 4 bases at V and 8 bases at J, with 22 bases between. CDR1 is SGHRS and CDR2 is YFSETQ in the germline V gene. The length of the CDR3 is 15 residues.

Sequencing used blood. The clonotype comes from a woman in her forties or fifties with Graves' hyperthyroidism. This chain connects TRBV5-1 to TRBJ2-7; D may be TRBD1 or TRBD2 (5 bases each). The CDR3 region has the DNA TGCGCCAGCAGCGTGGCCGAGGGGCCGCTTAAAAAGCAGTACTTC. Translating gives CASSVAEGPLKKQYF.